One sample yielded the 23 T cell receptor beta chains listed below, sequenced in a study of OX40 agonist ivuxolimab in advanced cancers. Profiling relied on immunoSEQ multiplex PCR, and the TCRdb table lists in-frame clones only, not all of them. This table holds 7,900 or so clones, about 90% found once. Here the sequenced sample was CD4+ or CD8+ T cells sorted from blood, taken in a trial of the OX40 agonist ivuxolimab. All receptors derive from an adult with an advanced solid tumor such as melanoma, head and neck, liver or kidney cancer.

This rearrangement joins TRBV4-2 to TRBJ2-1, with TRBD2 matching 9 bases. The CDR3 covers 18 residues. Germline V gene lookup returns CDR1 LGHNA and CDR2 YNFKEQ. V lost 4 bases and J lost 2; bases outside the gene matches: 12. The CDR3 DNA reads TGTGCCAGCAGCCCGTCCCTGTGGACTAGCGATGCCTACAATGAGCAGTTCTTC. Its protein product is CASSPSLWTSDAYNEQFF.

This clone was seen a single time. The CDR3 is CASSIVTGGNQPQHF. The CDR3 DNA follows: TGTGCCAGTAGTATAGTAACAGGGGGTAATCAGCCCCAGCATTTT. The chain links TRBV19 to TRBJ1-5, with 8 bases aligning to TRBD1. This CDR3 region has 15 residues. Germline CDR1 is LNHDA and CDR2 is SQIVND (reference sequence). J was trimmed by 4 bases and V by 1 base; bases with no gene match: 3.

The rearrangement joins TRBV7-8 to TRBJ2-1; 9 bases match TRBD1. Germline V gene lookup returns CDR1 SGHVS and CDR2 FQNEAQ. V lost 6 bases to trimming and J lost 2 bases; unmatched junction nucleotides: 8. This CDR3 contains 16 residues. The CDR3, as DNA: TGTGCCAGCAGTCAAAGGACAGGGGCCACCTACAATGAGCAGTTCTTC. It translates to CASSQRTGATYNEQFF.

The chain joins TRBV9 to TRBJ2-1; TRBD2 matches at 9 bases. The CDR3 consists of 15 residues. Trimming took 6 bases from V and 4 from J; bases not matched to a gene: 8. The germline V gene encodes CDR1 SGDLS and CDR2 YYNGEE. DNA for the CDR3: TGTGCCAGCAATGGGCTAGCGGGGAATTACAATGAGCAGTTCTTC. Its translation: CASNGLAGNYNEQFF.

The chain is built from TRBV19 and TRBJ2-5; unclear D gene. The V gene's germline CDR1 is LNHDA and CDR2 SQIVND (reference sequence). Trimming took off 1 base at V and 5 bases at J, with 8 bases between the two ends. The CDR3 is 13 amino acids. Written as DNA, the CDR3 is TGTGCCAGTAGTATAGGACATTCTGAGACCCAGTACTTC. It yields the protein CASSIGHSETQYF.

V usage is TRBV6-5 and J usage is TRBJ2-1; maybe TRBD2 (6 bases). CDR1 is MNHEY, CDR2 SVGAGI, per germline. This CDR3 is built from 11 residues. Trimming pared 10 bases from V and 16 bases from J, leaving 20 bases between. The CDR3 spells CATFSGGNLFF. The DNA for the CDR3 is TGTGCCACCTTTTCGGGCGGGAATCTATTCTTC.

DNA for the CDR3: TGTGCCAGCAGTTACAAAGGGGGAACTAACAATGAGCAGTTCTTC. Its translation is CASSYKGGTNNEQFF. The V and J genes are TRBV6-5 and TRBJ2-1; D is possibly TRBD1 (6 bases). Trimming left V 2 bases short and J 5 bases short, with 13 bases between. The CDR3 totals 15 residues. Germline values: CDR1 MNHEY, CDR2 SVGAGI.

CDR3 sequence reads: CAWSESTEAFF. The CDR3 region has the DNA TGTGCCTGGAGTGAAAGCACTGAAGCTTTCTTT. The rearrangement links TRBV30 to TRBJ1-1; D unresolved. The ends were cut back, 1 base at V and 4 bases at J, with 4 bases in the middle. This CDR3 is built from 11 residues. Germline CDR1 reads GTSNPN; CDR2 reads SVGIG (reference sequence).

CDR3 in amino acids: CASAAWVGDTEAFF. The CDR3 nucleotides read TGTGCCAGCGCAGCCTGGGTAGGAGATACTGAAGCTTTCTTT. The V gene is TRBV7-6, the J gene TRBJ1-1; D unclear. Germline CDR1 and CDR2: SGHVS and FNYEAQ. This CDR3 contains 14 residues. V lost 8 bases and J lost 5, with 18 bases in between. Looking up the rest from reference TRBV7-6 and TRBJ1-1 gives the full variable domain: GAGVSQSPRYKVTKRGQDVALRCDPISGHVSLYWYRQALGQGPEFLTYFNYEAQQDKSGLPNDRFSAERPEGSISTLTIQRTEQRDSAMYRCASAAWVGDTEAFFGQGTRLTVV.

The chain combines TRBV6-5 with TRBJ2-2; D gene ambiguous. CDR3 length: 12 amino acids. V was trimmed by 6 bases and J by 5 bases, leaving 7 bases between them. The germline gives CDR1 MNHEY, CDR2 SVGAGI. The CDR3, as DNA: TGTGCCAGCAGCCCGTGGACCGGGGAGCTGTTTTTT. Translated, it gives CASSPWTGELFF.

The chain combines TRBV28 with TRBJ2-3; TRBD2 matches 12 bases. V trimming: 5 bases; J trimming: 4 bases; junction bases outside the gene matches: 10. The germline CDR1 and CDR2 sequences are MDHEN and SYDVKM. This CDR3 has 17 residues. This CDR3 is CASSPWQSSGRADTQYF. As DNA, the CDR3 is TGTGCCAGCAGTCCCTGGCAGTCTAGCGGGAGGGCAGATACGCAGTATTTT. The variable domain in full, completed from reference TRBV28 and TRBJ2-3, reads DVKVTQSSRYLVKRTGEKVFLECVQDMDHENMFWYRQDPGLGLRLIYFSYDVKMKEKGDIPEGYSVSREKKERFSLILESASTNQTSMYLCASSPWQSSGRADTQYFGPGTRLTVL.

The rearrangement joins TRBV9 to TRBJ2-7; 7 bases map to TRBD1. The V gene end was trimmed by 3 bases and the J gene end by 6 bases; junction bases not matched to a gene: 12. In germline, CDR1 is SGDLS, CDR2 YYNGEE. This CDR3 contains 15 residues. The chain's CDR3 is CASSDWGTGEREQYF. The CDR3 nucleotides read TGTGCCAGCAGCGACTGGGGAACAGGGGAGCGCGAGCAGTACTTC.

This clone was seen a single time. The chain is built from TRBV10-1 and TRBJ1-1, with D maybe TRBD1 (5 bases). Germline V gene sequence: CDR1 WNHNN, CDR2 SYGVQD (reference sequence). This CDR3 comprises 16 residues. The V end lost 4 bases, the J end lost 0 bases, and 15 bases lay between the germline ends. In DNA, the CDR3 is TGCGCCAGCAGTGCTACGCAGGGTCCCATGAACACTGAAGCTTTCTTT. It encodes CASSATQGPMNTEAFF.

The CDR3 sequence is CASSLNPGTAIGLAGVRSTDTQYF. The CDR3 bases are TGTGCCAGCAGTTTGAATCCCGGGACAGCCATCGGACTAGCGGGAGTTCGGAGCACAGATACGCAGTATTTT. This chain joins TRBV28 and TRBJ2-3, with 13 bases aligning to TRBD2. Germline V gene sequence: CDR1 MDHEN, CDR2 SYDVKM. J was trimmed by 0 bases and V by 3 bases; bases with no gene match: 24. There are 24 residues in the CDR3.

The rearrangement uses TRBV7-9 and TRBJ2-7, with D perhaps matching TRBD2 (7 bases). Per the germline V gene, CDR1 is SEHNR and CDR2 is FQNEAQ (reference sequence). V dropped 5 bases and J dropped 3 bases, with 20 bases sitting between them. This CDR3 has 16 residues. CDR3 sequence: CASSTIGRGPFYEQYF. The CDR3 DNA reads TGTGCCAGCAGCACCATCGGGCGGGGGCCGTTCTACGAGCAGTACTTC.

V and J are TRBV6-5 and TRBJ2-7; D tentatively reads TRBD1 or TRBD2 (5 bases each). Germline V CDR1 and CDR2: MNHEY, SVGAGI. This CDR3 contains 15 residues. V lost 0 bases to trimming and J lost 3 bases, with 12 bases between them. DNA for the CDR3: TGTGCCAGCAGTTACTCCTGGGGGTCCGGCTACGAGCAGTACTTC. Translation gives CASSYSWGSGYEQYF.

The chain joins TRBV4-1 to TRBJ2-7; 8 nucleotides match TRBD2. Germline-derived CDR1 and CDR2 are MGHRA and YSYEKL. This CDR3 has 15 amino acids. Trimming took 1 base from V and 2 from J; bases not matched to a gene: 4. The CDR3 is CASSQGGLGPYEQYF. The CDR3, as DNA: TGCGCCAGCAGCCAAGGGGGACTAGGGCCCTACGAGCAGTACTTC.

The chain is built from TRBV30 and TRBJ1-1, with D maybe TRBD1 (6 bases). The germline V gene encodes CDR1 GTSNPN and CDR2 SVGIG (reference sequence). This CDR3 has 13 amino acids. The V and J ends lost 4 bases and 0 bases respectively, with 9 bases between them. The CDR3: CAWKQGMNTEAFF. CDR3 in DNA: TGTGCCTGGAAGCAGGGGATGAACACTGAAGCTTTCTTT.

The DNA for the CDR3 is TGCGCCAGCAGCCCGGGCGGGGGGCTCGGAGCTTTCTTT. The encoded protein is CASSPGGGLGAFF. This rearrangement joins TRBV5-1 to TRBJ1-1; TRBD1 is a possible D gene (6 bases). Trimming left V 4 bases short and J 10 bases short, with 17 bases between. CDR1 SGHRS and CDR2 YFSETQ come from the germline V gene. This CDR3 has 13 residues.

This chain links TRBV5-1 with TRBJ1-4; TRBD1 agrees at 11 bases. Germline CDR1 SGHRS, CDR2 YFSETQ. Trimming cost V 4 bases and J 0 bases; bases outside gene matches: 2. The CDR3 is 16 residues long. As DNA, the CDR3 is TGCGCCAGCAGCGGGGGACAGGGGGCAACTAATGAAAAACTGTTTTTT. Amino acid sequence: CASSGGQGATNEKLFF.

The chain combines TRBV11-1 with TRBJ1-2, with a tentative D call TRBD1 (6 bases). V lost 5 bases and J 3 bases, leaving 16 bases between the germline ends. The CDR3 is made up of 15 amino acids. Germline assignment: CDR1 SGHAT and CDR2 FQDESV (reference sequence). The CDR3 nucleotides read TGTGCCAGCAGCCCCAGGACAGCCGCGCACTATGGCTACACCTTC. The encoded protein is CASSPRTAAHYGYTF.

This chain uses TRBV6-1 with TRBJ1-1, with D uncertain. Germline V CDR1 and CDR2: MNHNS, SASEGT. CDR3 length: 14 residues. The chain's CDR3 is CAASPQGMNTEAFF. DNA of the CDR3: TGTGCGGCCTCCCCCCAAGGCATGAACACTGAAGCTTTCTTT.

The chain couples TRBV11-2 to TRBJ1-1; tentative D call: TRBD1 (6 bases). The CDR3 loop spans 14 amino acids. The V gene's germline CDR1 is SGHAT and CDR2 FQNNGV. Trimming left V 4 bases short and J 2 bases short, with 11 bases between. As DNA, the CDR3 is TGTGCCAGCAGCTCACCGGGGGCTAACACTGAAGCTTTCTTT. It is translated as CASSSPGANTEAFF.